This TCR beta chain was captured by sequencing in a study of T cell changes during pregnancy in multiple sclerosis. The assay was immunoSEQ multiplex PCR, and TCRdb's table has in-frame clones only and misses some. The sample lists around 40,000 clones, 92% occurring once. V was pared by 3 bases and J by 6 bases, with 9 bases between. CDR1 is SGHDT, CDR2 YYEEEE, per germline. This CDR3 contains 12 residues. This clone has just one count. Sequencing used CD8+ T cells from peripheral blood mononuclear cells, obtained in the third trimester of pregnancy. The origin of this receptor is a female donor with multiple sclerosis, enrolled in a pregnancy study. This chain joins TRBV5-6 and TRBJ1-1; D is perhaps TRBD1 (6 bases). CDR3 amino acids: CASSSWTAEAFF. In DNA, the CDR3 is TGTGCCAGCAGCTCATGGACAGCTGAAGCTTTCTTT.